The sequence of this T cell receptor (beta chain) was determined in a study of cytotoxic CD8 clonotypes in ibrutinib-treated CLL. Looked up from germline, CDR1 is MNHEY and CDR2 is SMNVEV (reference sequence). The CDR3 runs to 15 residues. V was pared by 3 bases and J by 6 bases, with 5 bases of the junction left unmatched. Produced via immunoSEQ multiplex PCR; TCRdb's table is partial and in-frame only. The sample shows roughly 250,000 clones, 60% to 75% of them seen only once. The sequencing used PBMCs, collected after 24 months of ibrutinib treatment. This TCR derives from a human donor with chronic lymphocytic leukemia. The gene calls are TRBV27 and TRBJ2-7, with 13 bases that match TRBD2. CDR3 protein: CASSFGTSGISEQYF. The CDR3 DNA reads as TGTGCCAGCAGTTTTGGGACTAGCGGGATCTCCGAGCAGTACTTC.